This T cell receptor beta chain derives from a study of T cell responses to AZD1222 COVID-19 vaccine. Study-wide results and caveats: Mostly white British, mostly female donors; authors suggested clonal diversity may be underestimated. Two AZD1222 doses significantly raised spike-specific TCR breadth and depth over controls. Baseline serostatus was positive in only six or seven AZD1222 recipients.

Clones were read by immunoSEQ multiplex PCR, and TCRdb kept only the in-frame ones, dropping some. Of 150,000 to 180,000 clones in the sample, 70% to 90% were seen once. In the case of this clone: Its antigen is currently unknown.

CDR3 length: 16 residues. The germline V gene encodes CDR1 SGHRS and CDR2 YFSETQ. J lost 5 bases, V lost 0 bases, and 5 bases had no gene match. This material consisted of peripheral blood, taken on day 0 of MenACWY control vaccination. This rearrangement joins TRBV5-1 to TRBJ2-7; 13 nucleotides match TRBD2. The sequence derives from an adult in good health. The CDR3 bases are TGCGCCAGCAGCTTGGCCGGGACTAGCGGGACCAACGAGCAGTACTTC. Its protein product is CASSLAGTSGTNEQYF.